The 21 T cell receptor beta chains below were found in one sample sequenced in a study of CD8 T cells in ankylosing spondylitis. TCRdb re-called the 5' RACE reads with MiXCR, one entry per CDR3 protein. The table shows over 700,000 distinct CDR3 sequences, with roughly 19% occurring only once. General study results and limits: A motif of fewer than ten highly homologous TCR beta variants was seen as apparently characteristic of ankylosing spondylitis blood.

For these receptors, no antigen is known. The sample was blood, either unsorted or a sorted T cell fraction (not recorded which). The receptors were gathered from a male donor with ankylosing spondylitis.

This clonotype was seen more than once but under ten times. The chain recombines TRBV2 with TRBJ2-7; D is unresolved. Germline loops: CDR1 SNHLY, CDR2 FYNNEI. The CDR3 has 13 amino acids. The ends were cut back, 3 bases at V and 5 bases at J, with 11 bases in the middle. CDR3 residues: CASSDALFHEQYF. The CDR3 coding sequence is TGTGCCAGCAGTGACGCCCTTTTCCACGAGCAGTACTTC.

This clonotype was seen a few times. J is TRBJ1-2 and V is TRBV20-1; D is undetermined. Germline assignment: CDR1 DFQATT and CDR2 SNEGSKA (reference sequence). This CDR3 has 14 amino acids. Trimming left V 0 bases short and J 2 bases short, with 10 bases between. CDR3 in amino acids: CSARDDMLNYGYTF. The CDR3, as DNA: TGCAGTGCTAGAGACGACATGCTGAACTATGGCTACACCTTC.

In the case of this clonotype: An end of the junction differs from the germline gene, which may be a read error. This chain uses TRBV28 with TRBJ2-7, with 9 positions matching TRBD1. The germline V gene encodes CDR1 MDHEN and CDR2 SYDVKM. The CDR3 extends over 14 amino acids. CDR3 protein: CASSRDRARYEQHF. As DNA, the CDR3 is TGTGCCAGCAGCCGGGACAGGGCTCGATACGAGCAGCACTTC.

This chain connects TRBV7-2 to TRBJ2-2; possibly TRBD1 for D (6 bases). The CDR3 consists of 14 residues. V was cut by 5 bases and J by 7 bases, with 14 bases left in between. Germline V gene data show CDR1 as SGHTA and CDR2 as FQGNSA. The CDR3 nucleotides read TGTGCCAGCAGCACGCACAGGGTGAGCGGGGAGCTGTTTTTT. Translated, it gives CASSTHRVSGELFF.

The rearrangement links TRBV20-1 to TRBJ1-5, with a possible D match to TRBD1 (5 bases). The germline CDR1 and CDR2 sequences are DFQATT and SNEGSKA (reference sequence). The CDR3 totals 13 residues. The germline V and J ends were trimmed by 8 bases and 7 bases, with 18 bases remaining between them. The CDR3 region has the DNA TGCAGTTTCCGACAGACGGGAGGACAGCCCCAGCATTTT. It yields the protein CSFRQTGGQPQHF.

This chain uses TRBV29-1 with TRBJ2-2; 10 positions agree with TRBD2. The CDR3 runs to 16 residues. V lost 6 bases, J lost 7 bases, and 14 bases stayed unmatched. The V gene's germline CDR1 is SQVTM and CDR2 ANQGSEA. The CDR3: CSVGTNLAGANGELFF. CDR3 nucleotides: TGCAGCGTCGGGACAAACCTAGCGGGAGCGAACGGGGAGCTGTTTTTT.

The V gene is TRBV6-1, the J gene TRBJ1-5, with 9 bases identical to TRBD1. V shed 5 bases, J shed 5 bases, and the junction held 10 bases outside the gene matches. Germline CDR1 reads MNHNS; CDR2 reads SASEGT. The CDR3 runs 16 residues. The CDR3 DNA reads TGTGCCAGCAGTCCCCGGGACAGGGACCTTGATCAGCCCCAGCATTTT. This codes for CASSPRDRDLDQPQHF.

This clonotype was seen only a few times. The genes are TRBV2 and TRBJ2-3; 9 bases match TRBD2. The CDR3 runs 14 residues. The germline CDR1 and CDR2 sequences are SNHLY and FYNNEI. The ends lost 9 bases at V and 6 bases at J; junction bases unmatched: 10. CDR3 in DNA: TGTGCCAGTTTACTAGCGGGTATGGGGGATACGCAGTATTTT. Its translation is CASLLAGMGDTQYF.

This clonotype appeared a few times. The gene calls are TRBV27 and TRBJ2-3; TRBD2 agrees at 11 bases. With 7 bases clipped from V and 4 bases from J, the junction kept 7 bases outside the gene matches. Germline V CDR1 and CDR2: MNHEY, SMNVEV (reference sequence). This CDR3 spans 15 amino acids. CDR3 protein: CASTLAGGPPDTQYF. CDR3 nucleotides: TGTGCCAGCACCTTAGCGGGAGGGCCCCCAGATACGCAGTATTTT.

V usage is TRBV5-5 and J usage is TRBJ2-4, with 10 bases matching TRBD2. The germline V gene has CDR1 SGHKS and CDR2 YYEKEE (reference sequence). The CDR3 length is 18 residues. J lost 2 bases, V lost 0 bases, and 8 bases had no gene match. The CDR3 DNA follows: TGTGCCAGCAGCTTGGGGCTAGCGGGAGATCTAACCAAAAACATTCAGTACTTC. It is translated as CASSLGLAGDLTKNIQYF.

The J gene is TRBJ1-2, the V gene TRBV15; TRBD1 is a possible D gene (5 bases). This CDR3 has 14 residues. Trimming removed 3 bases from V and 6 bases from J, with 14 bases in between. Germline lookup yields CDR1 LNHNV and CDR2 YYDKDF (reference sequence). In nucleotides, the CDR3 is TGTGCCACCAGCAGTGCAGGGATGTTTAATGGCTACACCTTC. It codes for CATSSAGMFNGYTF.

This clonotype was observed a few times. J is TRBJ1-1 and V is TRBV5-5; D not certain. CDR3 size: 15 residues. Germline CDR1 and CDR2: SGHKS and YYEKEE (reference sequence). Trimming stripped 0 bases from V and 1 base from J, with 10 bases between. CDR3 in amino acids: CASSLVIVGNTEAFF. Here the CDR3 DNA reads TGTGCCAGCAGCTTGGTTATCGTCGGGAACACTGAAGCTTTCTTT.

This clonotype was recorded many times. This rearrangement joins TRBV7-7 to TRBJ2-7, with a tentative D call TRBD2 (6 bases). Germline CDR1 SSHAT, CDR2 FNYEAQ (reference sequence). V gave up 5 bases and J gave up 3 bases, with 11 bases separating them. The CDR3 extends over 13 amino acids. The CDR3 loop reads CASSALGGYEQYF. CDR3 nucleotides: TGTGCCAGCAGCGCCCTCGGGGGCTACGAGCAGTACTTC.

This clonotype has only a few counts. The chain has TRBV6-5 and TRBJ2-1, with a possible D match to TRBD2 (7 bases). Germline V gene sequence: CDR1 MNHEY, CDR2 SVGAGI. CDR3 length: 17 amino acids. Trimming shortened V by 0 bases and J by 4 bases, and 16 bases separated the two germline ends. The CDR3 region is CASSYSMGGGSYNEQFF. CDR3 coding DNA: TGTGCCAGCAGTTACTCCATGGGGGGGGGCTCGTACAATGAGCAGTTCTTC.

J is TRBJ2-2 and V is TRBV20-1; possibly TRBD2 for D (5 bases). Germline V gives CDR1 DFQATT, CDR2 SNEGSKA (reference sequence). This CDR3 has 16 residues. Trimming took off 1 base at V and 4 bases at J, with 16 bases between the two ends. The chain's CDR3 is CSARVPDPGSTGELFF. The DNA for the CDR3 is TGCAGTGCTAGAGTCCCGGACCCGGGGAGCACCGGGGAGCTGTTTTTT.

This clonotype was seen a few times. This rearrangement joins TRBV7-8 to TRBJ2-5; weak D call: TRBD1 (6 bases). V lost 3 bases and J 5 bases, leaving 13 bases between the germline ends. The CDR3 contains 14 residues. CDR1 and CDR2 from the germline V gene are SGHVS and FQNEAQ. CDR3 DNA: TGTGCCAGCAGCTTCGATACAGGGTATGAGACCCAGTACTTC. It specifies CASSFDTGYETQYF. Filled out from reference TRBV7-8 and TRBJ2-5, the complete variable domain reads GAGVSQSPRYKVAKRGQDVALRCDPISGHVSLFWYQQALGQGPEFLTYFQNEAQLDKSGLPSDRFFAERPEGSVSTLKIQRTQQEDSAVYLCASSFDTGYETQYFGPGTRLLVL.

This chain links TRBV11-1 with TRBJ2-1; D not certain. CDR3 length equals 16 residues. V was clipped by 0 bases and J by 5 bases, with 14 bases between them. Germline V gene sequence: CDR1 SGHAT, CDR2 FQDESV (reference sequence). In DNA form, the CDR3 reads TGTGCCAGCAGCTTAGCGGGCCAGAGACGGCACAATGAGCAGTTCTTC. The encoded protein is CASSLAGQRRHNEQFF.

This clonotype was detected a few times. The genes are TRBV11-2 and TRBJ2-7, with 11 bases fitting TRBD2. V lost 0 bases and J lost 5; bases outside the gene matches: 9. The germline CDR1 and CDR2 sequences are SGHAT and FQNNGV. The length of the CDR3 is 17 residues. The CDR3 nucleotides read TGTGCCAGCAGCTTAGATGGTAGGCTAGCGGGAGGTAACGAGCAGTACTTC. This sequence encodes CASSLDGRLAGGNEQYF.

This clonotype appeared a few times. The CDR3 protein is CASSFAGSSYNSPLHF. CDR3 bases: TGTGCCAGCAGCTTCGCAGGGAGCTCCTATAATTCACCCCTCCACTTT. The J gene is TRBJ1-6, the V gene TRBV7-9; a possible D gene is TRBD1 (5 bases). V gave up 3 bases and J gave up 0 bases, with 9 bases separating them. Germline values: CDR1 SEHNR, CDR2 FQNEAQ (reference sequence). CDR3 length: 16 residues. The full variable domain, its missing parts supplied by reference TRBV7-9 and TRBJ1-6, is DTGVSQNPRHKITKRGQNVTFRCDPISEHNRLYWYRQTLGQGPEFLTYFQNEAQLEKSRLLSDRFSAERPKGSFSTLEIQRTEQGDSAMYLCASSFAGSSYNSPLHFGNGTRLTVT.

This CDR3 reads CSVGGGASYEQYF. The CDR3 DNA is TGCAGCGTCGGAGGAGGAGCCTCCTACGAGCAGTACTTC. This chain links TRBV29-1 with TRBJ2-7; TRBD2 is a possible D gene (5 bases). Germline-derived CDR1 and CDR2 are SQVTM and ANQGSEA. This CDR3 spans 13 amino acids. Trimming shortened V by 6 bases and J by 0 bases, and 12 bases separated the two germline ends.

In its sample, this clonotype was seen a few times. The chain recombines TRBV9 with TRBJ1-2; tentative D call: TRBD1 (5 bases). The CDR3 totals 14 residues. Germline CDR1 SGDLS, CDR2 YYNGEE. V lost 1 base, J lost 4 bases, and 11 bases lay in between. The CDR3 DNA reads TGTGCCAGCAGCGTAAAGGACACCGCCTATGGCTACACCTTC. Protein product: CASSVKDTAYGYTF.